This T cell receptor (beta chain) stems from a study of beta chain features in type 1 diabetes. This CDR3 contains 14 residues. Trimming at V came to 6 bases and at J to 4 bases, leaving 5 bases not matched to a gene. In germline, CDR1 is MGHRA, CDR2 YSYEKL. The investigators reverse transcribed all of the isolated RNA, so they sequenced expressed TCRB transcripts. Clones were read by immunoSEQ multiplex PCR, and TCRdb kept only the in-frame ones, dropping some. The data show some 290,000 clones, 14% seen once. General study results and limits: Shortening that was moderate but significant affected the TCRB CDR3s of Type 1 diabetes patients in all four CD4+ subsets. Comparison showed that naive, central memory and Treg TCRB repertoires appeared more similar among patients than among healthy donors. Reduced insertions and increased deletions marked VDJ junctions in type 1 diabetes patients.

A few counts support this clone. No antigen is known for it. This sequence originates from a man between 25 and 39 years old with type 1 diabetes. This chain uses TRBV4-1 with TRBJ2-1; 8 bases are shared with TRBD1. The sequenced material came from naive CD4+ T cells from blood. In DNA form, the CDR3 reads TGCGCCAGCAGAAGGGACAGGTTATACAATGAGCAGTTCTTC. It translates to CASRRDRLYNEQFF.